This entry lists 16 T cell receptor beta chains sequenced from one sample in a study of cytomegalovirus exposure and HLA in healthy donors. Primers for the PCR totalled 60 Vbeta and 13 Jbeta. Clones were read by immunoSEQ multiplex PCR, and TCRdb kept only the in-frame ones, dropping some. Counted here are over 200,000 clones, roughly 82% occurring once; the ten biggest clones make up 5.4%. What was sequenced was PBMCs. All receptors come from a woman aged 40-49 years in good health and CMV-seropositive.

This clone came up a few times. CDR3 residues: CASRSRDRGISNTEAFF. The CDR3 DNA sequence: TGCGCCAGCAGAAGTCGGGACAGGGGGATCTCGAACACTGAAGCTTTCTTT. The chain has TRBV5-1 and TRBJ1-1, with 11 nucleotides matching TRBD1. Germline values: CDR1 SGHRS, CDR2 YFSETQ. Trimming took 5 bases from V and 1 from J; bases not matched to a gene: 10. This CDR3 is 17 amino acids long.

This rearrangement joins TRBV14 to TRBJ2-3, with 7 bases lining up with TRBD2. CDR3 length: 15 residues. In germline, CDR1 is SGHDN, CDR2 FVKESK. V was pared by 2 bases and J by 7 bases, with 9 bases of the junction left unmatched. The DNA for the CDR3 is TGTGCCAGCAGCCAAACCGGGACTACTTCATATACGCAGTATTTT. Amino acid sequence: CASSQTGTTSYTQYF.

This chain uses TRBV7-2 with TRBJ1-2, with D tentatively TRBD1 (6 bases). The CDR3 runs 11 residues. V was shortened by 10 bases and J by 8 bases, with 14 bases between the two germline ends. Germline V gene lookup returns CDR1 SGHTA and CDR2 FQGNSA. CDR3 in DNA: TGTGCCACCCCGGGGGGCGAGGGCTACACCTTC. Translation: CATPGGEGYTF.

This rearrangement joins TRBV10-1 to TRBJ2-7; D uncertain. Trimming pared 4 bases from V and 3 bases from J, leaving 10 bases between. The CDR3 consists of 13 residues. Germline values: CDR1 WNHNN, CDR2 SYGVQD (reference sequence). The CDR3 DNA reads as TGCGCCAGCAGTGGAACAGAGTACTACGAGCAGTACTTC. Protein: CASSGTEYYEQYF.

This sequence joins TRBV19 and TRBJ1-1; D is unclear. Germline V gene sequence: CDR1 LNHDA, CDR2 SQIVND (reference sequence). The CDR3 length is 11 residues. V was clipped by 7 bases and J by 1 base, with 4 bases between them. The CDR3 loop reads CASIGNTEAFF. The CDR3, as DNA: TGTGCCAGTATCGGGAACACTGAAGCTTTCTTT.

The J gene is TRBJ2-3, the V gene TRBV5-6, with 11 positions matching TRBD2. CDR1 SGHDT and CDR2 YYEEEE come from the germline V gene. After removal of 6 bases from V and 1 base from J, the junction contained 4 bases not matched to a gene. The CDR3 is 15 residues long. The CDR3: CASNLLAGGTDTQYF. Here the CDR3 DNA reads TGTGCCAGCAACTTACTAGCGGGGGGCACAGATACGCAGTATTTT.

The chain employs TRBV11-1 and TRBJ2-7; TRBD1 might be the D (5 bases). Between the trimmed V and J ends, which lost 2 bases and 3 bases, there was a span of 8 bases. The germline gives CDR1 SGHAT, CDR2 FQDESV (reference sequence). This CDR3 spans 13 amino acids. The CDR3 bases are TGTGCCAGCAGCTTACGACAGTACTACGAGCAGTACTTC. Translated, it gives CASSLRQYYEQYF.

This clone has only one observation. V is TRBV10-3 and J is TRBJ2-5; D gene unclear. Judging by the DNA end, TRBJ2-7 fits better; the J call may be wrong. This CDR3 spans 14 amino acids. The germline V gene encodes CDR1 ENHRY and CDR2 SYGVKD. The CDR3 bases are TGTGCCATCCGGTCGTCTTGGGCTCCCCACGAGCAGTACTTC. Its translation: CAIRSSWAPHEQYF.

This clone was seen once. The gene calls are TRBV30 and TRBJ1-6; D gene unclear. V lost 2 bases and J 14 bases, leaving 16 bases between the germline ends. CDR1 and CDR2 from the germline V gene are GTSNPN and SVGIG (reference sequence). CDR3 length: 13 amino acids. In nucleotides, the CDR3 is TGTGCCTGGAGTCAATGGCTCGGGGAAACCCTCCACTTT. It encodes CAWSQWLGETLHF.

V is TRBV6-1 and J is TRBJ2-4; TRBD2 matches at 9 bases. The length of the CDR3 is 15 residues. Trimming took 1 base from V and 7 from J; bases not matched to a gene: 5. Germline V gene data show CDR1 as MNHNS and CDR2 as SASEGT. The CDR3 DNA follows: TGTGCCAGCAGTGAAGAAGCGGGGGGCGGGAACATTCAGTACTTC. Protein product: CASSEEAGGGNIQYF.

This sequence joins TRBV5-5 and TRBJ1-1; D is possibly TRBD1 (5 bases). Germline V gives CDR1 SGHKS, CDR2 YYEKEE (reference sequence). V was trimmed by 6 bases and J by 0 bases, leaving 15 bases between them. The CDR3 runs 15 residues. Here the CDR3 reads CASTNSPGMNTEAFF. The CDR3 nucleotides are TGTGCCAGCACCAATAGTCCAGGGATGAACACTGAAGCTTTCTTT.

This clone was counted a few times. J is TRBJ2-6 and V is TRBV10-3; possibly TRBD1 for D (6 bases). From germline, CDR1 is ENHRY and CDR2 SYGVKD. This CDR3 region has 19 residues. Trimming took off 0 bases at V and 0 bases at J, with 15 bases between the two ends. CDR3 sequence: CAISESTGGANSGANVLTF. CDR3 DNA: TGTGCCATCAGTGAGTCGACTGGGGGCGCAAACTCTGGGGCCAACGTCCTGACTTTC.

The chain carries TRBV19 and TRBJ2-3; 7 nucleotides agree with TRBD2. The CDR3 is 17 amino acids. The trim removed 7 bases at V and 0 bases at J, leaving 13 bases unmatched. Germline V gene sequence: CDR1 LNHDA, CDR2 SQIVND (reference sequence). CDR3 loop: CASTTTGGLGSTDTQYF. The DNA for the CDR3 is TGTGCCAGTACCACCACGGGGGGTCTGGGCAGCACAGATACGCAGTATTTT.

V is TRBV27 and J is TRBJ2-7; perhaps TRBD1 as D (5 bases). Trimming cost V 5 bases and J 4 bases, with 12 bases left between them. CDR3 length equals 13 residues. Germline CDR1 is MNHEY and CDR2 is SMNVEV (reference sequence). CDR3 residues: CASSIYRSYEQYF. CDR3 bases: TGTGCCAGCAGTATATACAGGTCATACGAGCAGTACTTC.

The chain is built from TRBV4-1 and TRBJ2-7, with 7 bases matching TRBD1. V dropped 0 bases and J dropped 11; count of bases not matched to a gene: 16. This CDR3 has 16 residues. Germline-derived CDR1 and CDR2 are MGHRA and YSYEKL. The CDR3 nucleotides are TGCGCCAGCAGCCAAGATTTTATAGACAGGGCTGCCCAGGAGTACTTC. Its translation is CASSQDFIDRAAQEYF.

The chain carries TRBV5-1 and TRBJ1-1; D perhaps matches TRBD1 (6 bases). The CDR3 is 14 residues long. Germline V gene sequence: CDR1 SGHRS, CDR2 YFSETQ. V was cut by 3 bases and J by 4 bases, with 13 bases left in between. CDR3 region: CASSYPRGGTEAFF. For the CDR3, the DNA is TGCGCCAGCAGCTACCCCAGGGGCGGCACTGAAGCTTTCTTT.